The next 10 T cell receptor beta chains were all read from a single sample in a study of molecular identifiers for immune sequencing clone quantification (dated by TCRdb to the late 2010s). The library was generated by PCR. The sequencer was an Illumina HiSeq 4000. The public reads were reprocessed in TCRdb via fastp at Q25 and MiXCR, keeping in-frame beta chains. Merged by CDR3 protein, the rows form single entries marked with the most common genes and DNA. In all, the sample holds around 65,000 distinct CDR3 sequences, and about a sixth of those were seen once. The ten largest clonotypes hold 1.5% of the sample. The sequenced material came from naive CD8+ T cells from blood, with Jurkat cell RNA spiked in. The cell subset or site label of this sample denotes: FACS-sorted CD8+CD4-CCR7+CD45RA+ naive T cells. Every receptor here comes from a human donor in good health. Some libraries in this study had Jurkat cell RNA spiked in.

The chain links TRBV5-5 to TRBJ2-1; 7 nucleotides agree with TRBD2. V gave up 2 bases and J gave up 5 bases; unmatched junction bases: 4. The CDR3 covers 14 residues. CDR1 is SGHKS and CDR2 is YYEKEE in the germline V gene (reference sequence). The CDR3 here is CASSLTSGNNEQFF. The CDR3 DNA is TGTGCCAGCAGCTTAACGAGCGGGAACAATGAGCAGTTCTTC.

CDR3 sequence: CASSQGRLATNSGANVLTF. In DNA, the CDR3 is TGTGCCAGCAGCCAAGGGAGACTAGCGACAAACTCTGGGGCCAACGTCCTGACTTTC. The chain is built from TRBV16 and TRBJ2-6; 8 bases are shared with TRBD2. Germline loops: CDR1 KGHSY, CDR2 FQNENV. The ends lost 2 bases at V and 0 bases at J; junction bases unmatched: 9. The CDR3 is 19 amino acids.

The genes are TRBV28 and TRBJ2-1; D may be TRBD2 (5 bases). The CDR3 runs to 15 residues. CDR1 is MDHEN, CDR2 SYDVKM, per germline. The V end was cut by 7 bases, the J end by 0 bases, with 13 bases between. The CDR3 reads CASTEDWSSYNEQFF. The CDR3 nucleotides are TGTGCCAGCACTGAGGACTGGAGCTCCTACAATGAGCAGTTCTTC. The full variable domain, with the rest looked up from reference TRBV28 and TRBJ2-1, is DVKVTQSSRYLVKRTGEKVFLECVQDMDHENMFWYRQDPGLGLRLIYFSYDVKMKEKGDIPEGYSVSREKKERFSLILESASTNQTSMYLCASTEDWSSYNEQFFGPGTRLTVL.

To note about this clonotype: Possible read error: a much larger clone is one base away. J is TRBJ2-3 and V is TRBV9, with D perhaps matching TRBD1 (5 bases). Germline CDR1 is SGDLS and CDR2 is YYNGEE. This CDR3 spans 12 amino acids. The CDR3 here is CASSGGTDTHYF. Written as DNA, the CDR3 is TGTGCCAGCAGCGGGGGCACAGATACGCACTATTTT.

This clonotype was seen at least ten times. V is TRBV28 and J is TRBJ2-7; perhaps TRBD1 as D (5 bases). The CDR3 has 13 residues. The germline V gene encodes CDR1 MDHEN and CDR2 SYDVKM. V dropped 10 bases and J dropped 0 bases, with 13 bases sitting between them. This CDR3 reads CATAGKGSYEQYF. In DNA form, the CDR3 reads TGTGCCACCGCAGGGAAAGGCTCCTACGAGCAGTACTTC.

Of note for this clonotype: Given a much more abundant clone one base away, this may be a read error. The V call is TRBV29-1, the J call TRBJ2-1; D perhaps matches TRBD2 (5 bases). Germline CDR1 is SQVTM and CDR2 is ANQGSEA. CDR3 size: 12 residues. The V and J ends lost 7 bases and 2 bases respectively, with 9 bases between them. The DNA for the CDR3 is TGCAGCGCCGGAGGCGCCTACAATGAGCAGTTCTTC. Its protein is CSAGGAYNEQFF.

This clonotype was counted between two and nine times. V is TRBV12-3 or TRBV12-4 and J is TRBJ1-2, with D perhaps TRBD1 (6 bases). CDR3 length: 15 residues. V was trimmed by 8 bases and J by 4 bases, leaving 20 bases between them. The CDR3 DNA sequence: TGTGCCAGCGGAAAGGCAGGGGCTCTCACCTATGGCTACACCTTC. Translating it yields CASGKAGALTYGYTF.

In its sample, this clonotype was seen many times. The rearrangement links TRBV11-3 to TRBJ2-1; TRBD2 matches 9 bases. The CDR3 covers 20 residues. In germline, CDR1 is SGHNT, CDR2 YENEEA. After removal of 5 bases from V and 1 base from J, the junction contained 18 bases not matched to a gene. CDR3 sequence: CASSPTVGGRAPGSYNEQFF. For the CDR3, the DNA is TGTGCCAGCAGCCCTACGGTGGGCGGGAGGGCCCCGGGTTCCTACAATGAGCAGTTCTTC.

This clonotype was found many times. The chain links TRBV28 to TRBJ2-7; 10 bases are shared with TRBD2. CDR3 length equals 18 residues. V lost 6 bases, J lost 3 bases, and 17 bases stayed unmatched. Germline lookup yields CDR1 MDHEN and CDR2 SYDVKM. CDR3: CASSHFGARSGRDYEQYF. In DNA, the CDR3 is TGTGCCAGCAGCCACTTCGGTGCCAGGAGCGGGAGGGACTACGAGCAGTACTTC.

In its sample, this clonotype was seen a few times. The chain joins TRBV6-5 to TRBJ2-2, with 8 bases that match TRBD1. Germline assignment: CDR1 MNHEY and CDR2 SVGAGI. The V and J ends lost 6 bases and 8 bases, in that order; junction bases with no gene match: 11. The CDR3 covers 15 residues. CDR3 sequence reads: CASRRTGRVLGELFF. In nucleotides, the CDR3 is TGTGCCAGCAGGAGGACAGGGCGAGTATTGGGGGAGCTGTTTTTT.